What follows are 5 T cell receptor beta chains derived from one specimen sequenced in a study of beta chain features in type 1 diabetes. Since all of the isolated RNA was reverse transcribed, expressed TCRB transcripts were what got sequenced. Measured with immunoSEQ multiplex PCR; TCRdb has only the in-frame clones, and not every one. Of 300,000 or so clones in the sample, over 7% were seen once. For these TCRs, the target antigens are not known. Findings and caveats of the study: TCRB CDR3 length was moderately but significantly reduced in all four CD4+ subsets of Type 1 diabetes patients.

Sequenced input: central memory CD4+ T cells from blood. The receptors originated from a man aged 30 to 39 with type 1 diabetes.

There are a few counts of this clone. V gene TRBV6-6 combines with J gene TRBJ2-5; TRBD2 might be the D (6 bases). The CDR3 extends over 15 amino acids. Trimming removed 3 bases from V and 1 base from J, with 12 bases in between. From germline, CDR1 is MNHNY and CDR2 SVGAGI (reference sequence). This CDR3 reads CASSYGDSSQETQYF. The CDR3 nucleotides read TGTGCCAGCAGTTATGGGGACTCATCCCAAGAGACCCAGTACTTC.

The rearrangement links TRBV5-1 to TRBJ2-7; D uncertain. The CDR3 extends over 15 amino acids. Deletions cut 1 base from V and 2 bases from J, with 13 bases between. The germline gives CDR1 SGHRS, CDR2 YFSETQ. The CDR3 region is CASSLYGEGTYEQYF. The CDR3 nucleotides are TGCGCCAGCAGCTTGTATGGGGAAGGAACCTACGAGCAGTACTTC.

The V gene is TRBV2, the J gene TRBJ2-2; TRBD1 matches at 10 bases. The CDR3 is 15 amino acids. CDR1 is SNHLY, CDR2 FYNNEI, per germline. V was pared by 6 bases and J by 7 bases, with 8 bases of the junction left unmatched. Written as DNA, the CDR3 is TGTGCCAGCAGATCCGGGACAGGGGACAGCGGGGAGCTGTTTTTT. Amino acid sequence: CASRSGTGDSGELFF.

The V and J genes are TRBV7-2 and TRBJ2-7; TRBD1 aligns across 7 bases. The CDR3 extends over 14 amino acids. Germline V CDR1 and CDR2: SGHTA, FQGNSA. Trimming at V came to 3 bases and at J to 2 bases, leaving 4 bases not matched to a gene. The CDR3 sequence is CASSFGTEPYEQYF. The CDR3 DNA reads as TGTGCCAGCAGCTTCGGGACAGAACCCTACGAGCAGTACTTC.

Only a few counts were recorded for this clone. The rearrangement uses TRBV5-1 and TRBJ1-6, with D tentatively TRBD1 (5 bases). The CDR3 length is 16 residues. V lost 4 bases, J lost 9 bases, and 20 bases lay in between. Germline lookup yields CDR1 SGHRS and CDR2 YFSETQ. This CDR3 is CASSTSPGTGGSPLHF. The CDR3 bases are TGCGCCAGCAGCACATCGCCGGGAACAGGAGGTTCACCCCTCCACTTT.